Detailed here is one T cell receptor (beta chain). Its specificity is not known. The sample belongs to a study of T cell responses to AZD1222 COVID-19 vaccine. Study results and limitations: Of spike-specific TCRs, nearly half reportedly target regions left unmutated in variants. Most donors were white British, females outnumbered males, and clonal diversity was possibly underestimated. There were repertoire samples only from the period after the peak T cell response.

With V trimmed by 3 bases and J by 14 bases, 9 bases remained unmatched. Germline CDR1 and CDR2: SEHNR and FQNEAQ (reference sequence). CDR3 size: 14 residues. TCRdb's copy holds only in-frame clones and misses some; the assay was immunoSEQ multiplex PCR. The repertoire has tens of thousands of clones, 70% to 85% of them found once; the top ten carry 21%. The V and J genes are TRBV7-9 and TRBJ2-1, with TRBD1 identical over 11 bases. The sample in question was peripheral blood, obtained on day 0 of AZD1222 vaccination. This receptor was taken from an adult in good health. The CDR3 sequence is CASSFGTGGASEFF. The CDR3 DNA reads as TGTGCCAGCAGCTTTGGGACAGGGGGGGCCTCGGAGTTCTTC.